The present T cell receptor (beta chain) was sequenced within a study of T cell repertoires in cytomegalovirus infection. Study details: Public TCR beta signatures indicated both CMV infection and matching HLA type.

General study points: The cumulative frequency of public TCR beta families identified carriers of CMV plus the relevant HLA. HLA-C-restricted CMV clonotypes gave the most frequent clonotype in two of eight donors.

This clonotype was found many times. The antigen remains undetermined. Via MiXCR, TCRdb re-called the reads, giving one row per CDR3 protein. The table includes under 150,000 distinct CDR3 sequences, almost 9% detected once. Trimming removed 1 base at V and 8 bases at J, with 4 bases between. The CDR3 loop spans 11 amino acids. Germline loops: CDR1 SGHTA, CDR2 FQGNSA. The clonotype was recovered from a human donor in good health (CMV status not recorded). Some clones in this sample may be carry-over from other donors' samples. Input material: PBMCs. The chain couples TRBV7-2 to TRBJ2-3; D remains unclear. The CDR3 loop reads CASSLESTQYF. The CDR3 DNA reads TGTGCCAGCAGCTTAGAGAGTACGCAGTATTTT. Full variable domain (rest looked up from reference TRBV7-2 and TRBJ2-3): GAGVSQSPSNKVTEKGKDVELRCDPISGHTALYWYRQSLGQGLEFLIYFQGNSAPDKSGLPSDRFSAERTGGSVSTLTIQRTQQEDSAVYLCASSLESTQYFGPGTRLTVL.